Following are 26 T cell receptor beta chains from one sample sequenced in a study of beta chain features in type 1 diabetes. Isolated RNA was reverse transcribed in full, so expressed TCRB transcripts were sequenced. Assay: immunoSEQ multiplex PCR; the TCRdb copy retains only in-frame clones and omits some. The table records fewer than 250,000 clones, 9.6% of them present only once. The sample consisted of naive CD4+ T cells from blood. The source is a woman younger than 30 in good health.

V and J are TRBV11-2 and TRBJ2-5; D is possibly TRBD2 (5 bases). The closer fit of TRBJ2-7 to the DNA end suggests the J call may be wrong. Germline V lookup: CDR1 SGHAT, CDR2 FQNNGV. This CDR3 spans 14 amino acids. The CDR3 region has the DNA TGTGCCAGCAGCTTAGGAGCGGACTCCTACGAGCAGTACTTC. As protein: CASSLGADSYEQYF.

The sample holds a few counts of this clone. This rearrangement joins TRBV11-2 to TRBJ2-7; 8 nucleotides match TRBD1. Unmatched junction bases numbered 6, after V lost 5 bases and J lost 3 bases. The CDR3 consists of 14 residues. Germline V gene data show CDR1 as SGHAT and CDR2 as FQNNGV. The CDR3 bases are TGTGCCAGCAGCCCACGGACAGGGCTCTACGAGCAGTACTTC. Translated: CASSPRTGLYEQYF.

The chain couples TRBV5-1 to TRBJ1-2; TRBD1 is a possible D gene (5 bases). The CDR3 runs to 15 residues. Deletions cut 0 bases from V and 8 bases from J, with 17 bases between. Germline-derived CDR1 and CDR2 are SGHRS and YFSETQ. The CDR3 nucleotides read TGCGCCAGCAGCTTGGTTAAGGGGCAGGGAGGCGGCTACACCTTC. The encoded protein is CASSLVKGQGGGYTF.

This clone has a handful of counts. CDR3 DNA: TGCGCCAGCAGTGAGACACCGTACGAGCAGTACTTC. Its protein is CASSETPYEQYF. This chain joins TRBV10-1 and TRBJ2-7; D remains unclear. The V end was cut by 2 bases, the J end by 4 bases, with 6 bases between. This CDR3 has 12 residues. Germline loops: CDR1 WNHNN, CDR2 SYGVQD (reference sequence).

This clone was counted a few times. This rearrangement joins TRBV29-1 to TRBJ2-7; 8 bases match TRBD1. The J segment lost 0 bases and the V segment lost 6 bases, leaving 13 bases of the junction unmatched. Looked up from germline, CDR1 is SQVTM and CDR2 is ANQGSEA. The CDR3 consists of 16 residues. CDR3 sequence reads: CSVLLTGTGASYEQYF. CDR3 nucleotide sequence: TGCAGCGTCCTTCTTACCGGGACAGGTGCCTCCTACGAGCAGTACTTC.

Many counts were recorded for this clone. The gene calls are TRBV23-1 and TRBJ2-1, with a weak D call TRBD1 (6 bases). TRBV23-1 belongs to the ORF category, with a function that is uncertain. Deletions cut 4 bases from V and 3 bases from J, with 16 bases between. This CDR3 contains 16 residues. CDR3 in DNA: TGCGCCAGCAGTCCCGGACAGCCCTCTAACTACAATGAGCAGTTCTTC. This translates into CASSPGQPSNYNEQFF.

The sample holds a few counts of this clone. This chain connects TRBV30 to TRBJ1-2, with 7 nucleotides matching TRBD1. Per germline, CDR1 GTSNPN and CDR2 SVGIG (reference sequence). The junction had 5 bases not matched to a gene; V was cut back by 7 bases and J by 6 bases. This CDR3 region has 11 residues. DNA of the CDR3: TGTGCCTTTTACACAGGGGATGGCTACACCTTC. As protein: CAFYTGDGYTF.

This clone was found many times. This rearrangement joins TRBV28 to TRBJ2-7, with D possibly being TRBD1 (5 bases). The V end was cut by 5 bases, the J end by 5 bases, with 16 bases between. The germline V gene encodes CDR1 MDHEN and CDR2 SYDVKM. CDR3 length equals 14 residues. The CDR3 reads CASSEGPQGNEQYF. CDR3 sequence (DNA): TGTGCCAGCAGTGAAGGGCCCCAGGGCAACGAGCAGTACTTC.

There are a few counts of this clone. The rearrangement uses TRBV20-1 and TRBJ2-7; D unresolved. Trimming removed 1 base from V and 4 bases from J, with 5 bases in between. The germline gives CDR1 DFQATT, CDR2 SNEGSKA (reference sequence). This CDR3 comprises 11 residues. In DNA form, the CDR3 reads TGCAGTGCTAGAGTAGAGTACGAGCAGTACTTC. It codes for CSARVEYEQYF.

This clone has just a few counts. This rearrangement joins TRBV6-1 to TRBJ1-6; 11 positions agree with TRBD1. The germline V gene encodes CDR1 MNHNS and CDR2 SASEGT. The CDR3 is 14 residues long. J lost 7 bases, V lost 6 bases, and 2 bases had no gene match. CDR3 sequence: CASRGTGGNSPLHF. The DNA of the CDR3 is TGTGCCAGCAGGGGGACAGGGGGGAATTCACCCCTCCACTTT.

This clone has just a few counts. The chain uses TRBV5-4 and TRBJ2-3; D is perhaps TRBD1 (5 bases). Germline V CDR1 and CDR2: SGHNT, YYREEE (reference sequence). The germline V and J ends were trimmed by 3 bases and 5 bases, with 16 bases remaining between them. CDR3 length equals 15 residues. This chain's CDR3 is CASSSLARQGDTQYF. The CDR3 nucleotides are TGTGCCAGCAGCTCCCTCGCCCGGCAGGGAGATACGCAGTATTTT.

The sample holds a few counts of this clone. The genes are TRBV2 and TRBJ1-1, with TRBD1 matching over 8 bases. Germline-derived CDR1 and CDR2 are SNHLY and FYNNEI. Unmatched junction bases numbered 10, after V lost 8 bases and J lost 5 bases. This CDR3 is built from 14 residues. CDR3 DNA sequence: TGTGCCAGCCTGAACAGGGGGATCGGGACTGAAGCTTTCTTT. It codes for CASLNRGIGTEAFF.

This clone occurred a few times. The identical CDR3 is also encoded by other nucleotide sequences in the sample. The V and J genes are TRBV30 and TRBJ1-5; D gene uncertain. This CDR3 comprises 13 residues. V lost 2 bases and J 0 bases, leaving 5 bases between the germline ends. The germline CDR1 and CDR2 sequences are GTSNPN and SVGIG (reference sequence). CDR3 amino acids: CAWSPGSNQPQHF. In DNA form, the CDR3 reads TGTGCCTGGAGTCCCGGTAGCAATCAGCCCCAGCATTTT.

In DNA form, the CDR3 reads TGTGCCAGCGGAGGTCGGGAAAACATTCAGTACTTC. Translated, it gives CASGGRENIQYF. The rearrangement uses TRBV25-1 and TRBJ2-4; perhaps TRBD2 as D (5 bases). V was shortened by 8 bases and J by 5 bases, with 10 bases between the two germline ends. The CDR3 is 12 residues long. CDR1 is MGHDK and CDR2 is SYGVNS in the germline V gene.

The V gene is TRBV5-1, the J gene TRBJ2-5; 11 bases fit TRBD1. CDR1 is SGHRS and CDR2 is YFSETQ in the germline V gene. The CDR3 is made up of 16 amino acids. With 4 bases clipped from V and 5 bases from J, the junction kept 10 bases outside the gene matches. CDR3 loop: CASSRGTGGSSETQYF. As DNA, the CDR3 is TGCGCCAGCAGCCGAGGGACAGGGGGATCCTCGGAGACCCAGTACTTC.

This clone appeared a few times. The chain links TRBV6-1 to TRBJ1-2; TRBD1 agrees at 7 bases. The V gene's germline CDR1 is MNHNS and CDR2 SASEGT. The CDR3 loop spans 15 amino acids. The J segment lost 4 bases and the V segment lost 5 bases, leaving 10 bases of the junction unmatched. CDR3 in DNA: TGTGCCAGCAGTACATCTACAGGGGCGTCCTATGGCTACACCTTC. It is translated as CASSTSTGASYGYTF.

This clone has more than one count but fewer than ten. V and J are TRBV7-2 and TRBJ1-2; TRBD1 agrees at 7 bases. Germline trimming cut 5 bases from V and 1 base from J; bases unmatched to any gene: 10. This CDR3 has 16 amino acids. The germline V gene has CDR1 SGHTA and CDR2 FQGNSA. The chain's CDR3 is CASSPLPGQSNYGYTF. The CDR3 coding sequence is TGTGCCAGCAGCCCGCTCCCGGGACAGAGTAACTATGGCTACACCTTC.

This clone came up a few times. V gene TRBV30 combines with J gene TRBJ2-5; D is possibly TRBD1 (6 bases). The J call is in doubt because the DNA end fits TRBJ2-7 better. CDR3 size: 14 residues. Germline CDR1 reads GTSNPN; CDR2 reads SVGIG (reference sequence). As DNA, the CDR3 is TGTGCCTGGAGTGTACAACGACAGGCCTACGAGCAGTACTTC. Encoded protein: CAWSVQRQAYEQYF.

On this clone: The limits of the CDR3 on the DNA are not certain, so only TCRdb's listed CDR3 is given. CDR3 in amino acids: CASSLAPRVFGPGGTEAFF. The chain uses TRBV7-2 and TRBJ1-1; the DNA was not compared with TRBD1, the D call given in the table. The CDR3 totals 19 residues, both ends included. Looked up from germline, CDR1 is SGHTA and CDR2 is FQGNSA.

This chain joins TRBV19 and TRBJ2-1; D not certain. The germline CDR1 and CDR2 sequences are LNHDA and SQIVND (reference sequence). Trimming removed 3 bases at V and 0 bases at J, with 12 bases between. The CDR3 sequence is 16 residues long. The CDR3 loop is CASSIFSVPSYNEQFF. In DNA form, the CDR3 reads TGTGCCAGTAGTATTTTCTCGGTCCCCTCCTACAATGAGCAGTTCTTC.

V gene TRBV6-1 combines with J gene TRBJ2-5, with D perhaps matching TRBD1 (5 bases). CDR1 and CDR2 (germline): MNHNS, SASEGT. V lost 6 bases, J lost 2 bases, and 10 bases lay in between. CDR3 length: 13 amino acids. This CDR3 reads CASRVTGQETQYF. The CDR3 bases are TGTGCCAGCAGGGTTACAGGACAAGAGACCCAGTACTTC.

This clone turned up a few times. This rearrangement joins TRBV5-1 to TRBJ1-2; possibly TRBD1 for D (6 bases). The length of the CDR3 is 13 residues. Germline V gene data show CDR1 as SGHRS and CDR2 as YFSETQ. Trimming pared 3 bases from V and 2 bases from J, leaving 8 bases between. The chain's CDR3 is CASSSGGNYGYTF. CDR3 coding DNA: TGCGCCAGCAGCTCGGGGGGCAACTATGGCTACACCTTC.

This clone was detected only a few times. The chain carries TRBV11-2 and TRBJ2-1; TRBD2 might be the D (7 bases). V dropped 1 base and J dropped 0 bases, with 16 bases sitting between them. The CDR3 spans 18 residues. CDR1 and CDR2 from the germline V gene are SGHAT and FQNNGV. The CDR3 here is CASSLVSRGASSYNEQFF. The CDR3 DNA sequence: TGTGCCAGCAGCTTAGTTTCTCGGGGGGCGAGCTCCTACAATGAGCAGTTCTTC. Full variable domain (remainder filled in from reference TRBV11-2 and TRBJ2-1): EAGVAQSPRYKIIEKRQSVAFWCNPISGHATLYWYQQILGQGPKLLIQFQNNGVVDDSQLPKDRFSAERLKGVDSTLKIQPAKLEDSAVYLCASSLVSRGASSYNEQFFGPGTRLTVL.

A few counts support this clone. This chain joins TRBV5-1 and TRBJ2-5; the D gene is possibly TRBD1 (6 bases). Germline CDR1 and CDR2: SGHRS and YFSETQ. This CDR3 has 13 amino acids. The germline V and J ends were trimmed by 6 bases and 1 base, with 10 bases remaining between them. DNA for the CDR3: TGCGCCAGCACCCGGGACACCCAAGAGACCCAGTACTTC. Amino acid sequence: CASTRDTQETQYF.

The V gene is TRBV5-1, the J gene TRBJ2-1, with TRBD1 matching 10 bases. V shed 4 bases and J 9 bases; nucleotides not matched to a gene: 10. Germline lookup yields CDR1 SGHRS and CDR2 YFSETQ. The CDR3 contains 15 residues. Written as DNA, the CDR3 is TGCGCCAGCAGCCTACGGACAGGGGGTAACAGTGAGCAGTTCTTC. Translation gives CASSLRTGGNSEQFF.

The chain couples TRBV6-6 to TRBJ2-5; 8 bases agree with TRBD1. Germline V CDR1 and CDR2: MNHNY, SVGAGI (reference sequence). V lost 5 bases to trimming and J lost 3 bases; unmatched junction nucleotides: 5. The CDR3 runs to 14 residues. The CDR3 region has the DNA TGTGCCAGCAGTGATAACAGGGGGGAAGAGACCCAGTACTTC. Translated: CASSDNRGEETQYF.